The 5 T cell receptor beta chains given below trace back to one sample, sequenced in a study of blood T cell repertoires in COVID-19. Repertoires were generated with immunoSEQ multiplex PCR, while TCRdb's copy carries only in-frame clones and drops some. The profile covers approximately 70,000 clones, with approximately 90% appearing a single time and about 1.4% taken by the ten largest. Sequenced sample: peripheral blood. The receptors were sampled from a human donor in a cohort sampled during active COVID-19.

This clone was detected a few times. The chain carries TRBV6-1 and TRBJ1-5; no clear D gene. The CDR3 is 15 amino acids. Germline CDR1 MNHNS, CDR2 SASEGT. Trimming removed 2 bases from V and 0 bases from J, with 8 bases in between. Written as DNA, the CDR3 is TGTGCCAGCAGTGAAATGAGGGTTAGCAATCAGCCCCAGCATTTT. It is translated as CASSEMRVSNQPQHF.

This clone was counted once. V and J are TRBV6-6 and TRBJ2-7, with D possibly TRBD2 on 5 matching bases. CDR3 length: 14 residues. Looked up from germline, CDR1 is MNHNY and CDR2 is SVGAGI (reference sequence). Trimming took 4 bases from V and 0 from J, leaving 10 bases between them. The CDR3 DNA is TGTGCCAGCAGTTCCCCGGGAAACTCCTACGAGCAGTACTTC. Translated, it gives CASSSPGNSYEQYF.

V usage is TRBV5-6 and J usage is TRBJ2-7; D uncertain. Germline-derived CDR1 and CDR2 are SGHDT and YYEEEE. CDR3 size: 17 residues. The V end was cut by 4 bases, the J end by 5 bases, with 25 bases between. The CDR3 coding sequence is TGTGCCAGCAGCACACGACATCCTACTTACCTGACCGACGAGCAGTACTTC. Amino acids: CASSTRHPTYLTDEQYF.

CDR3 in amino acids: CASSFTQAGSSPLHF. For the CDR3, the DNA is TGTGCCAGCAGCTTTACTCAGGCGGGATCCTCACCCCTCCACTTT. The genes are TRBV11-1 and TRBJ1-6; D not certain. Germline V gene sequence: CDR1 SGHAT, CDR2 FQDESV (reference sequence). Trimming removed 3 bases from V and 10 bases from J, with 16 bases in between. The CDR3 has 15 amino acids.

V is TRBV20-1 and J is TRBJ2-1; 8 positions match TRBD2. The CDR3 has 11 residues. Germline trimming cut 5 bases from V and 15 bases from J; bases unmatched to any gene: 9. Germline loops: CDR1 DFQATT, CDR2 SNEGSKA (reference sequence). In nucleotides, the CDR3 is TGCAGTGCTCCCAGCGGGAGTATTCTGTTCTTC. Translated: CSAPSGSILFF.